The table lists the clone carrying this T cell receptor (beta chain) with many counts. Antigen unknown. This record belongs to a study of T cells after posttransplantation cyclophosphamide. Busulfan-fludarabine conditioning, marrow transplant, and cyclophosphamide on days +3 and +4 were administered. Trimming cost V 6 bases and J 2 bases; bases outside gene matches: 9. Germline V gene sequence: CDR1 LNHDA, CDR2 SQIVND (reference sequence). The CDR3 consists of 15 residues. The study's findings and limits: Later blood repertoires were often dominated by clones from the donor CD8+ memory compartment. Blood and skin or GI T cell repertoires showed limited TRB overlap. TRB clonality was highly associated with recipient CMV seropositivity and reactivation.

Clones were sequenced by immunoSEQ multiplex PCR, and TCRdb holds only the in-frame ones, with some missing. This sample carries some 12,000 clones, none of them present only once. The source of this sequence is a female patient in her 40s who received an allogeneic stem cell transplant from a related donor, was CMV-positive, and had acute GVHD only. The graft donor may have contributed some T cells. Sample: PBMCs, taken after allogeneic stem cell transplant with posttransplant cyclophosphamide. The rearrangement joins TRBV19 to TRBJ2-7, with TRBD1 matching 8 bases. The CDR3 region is CASSLQGGNTYEQYF. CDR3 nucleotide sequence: TGTGCCAGTAGCCTACAGGGGGGTAACACCTACGAGCAGTACTTC.